This T cell receptor (beta chain) came from a study of cytomegalovirus exposure and HLA in healthy donors. Study at large: A prior analysis found 90 million to 120 million unique TCR beta sequences from around 200 million T cells.

Study observations and caveats: Cytomegalovirus association was listed for 150 to 200 TCR beta chains. Exclusion as indistinguishable affected some V segments, including TRBV6-2 and TRBV6-3.

This CDR3 has 15 residues. Per germline, CDR1 MNHEY and CDR2 SMNVEV (reference sequence). Losses at the gene ends were 5 bases for V and 8 bases for J; bases not matched to a gene: 12. The PCR made use of 60 Vbeta and 13 Jbeta primers. Here immunoSEQ multiplex PCR was the method, and the copy in TCRdb shows in-frame clones only, minus some. The sample has roughly 190,000 clones, roughly 13% seen once. This clone is a singleton in its sample. As yet, its antigen is unknown. Sequencing was done on a sample of PBMCs. The origin of this receptor is a man aged 45-60 years in good health and CMV-seropositive. The chain uses TRBV27 and TRBJ2-1, with 7 bases matching TRBD1. DNA for the CDR3: TGTGCCAGCAGTCTCTTAGGGGGCCATTTTTATGAGCAGTTCTTC. Amino acids: CASSLLGGHFYEQFF.